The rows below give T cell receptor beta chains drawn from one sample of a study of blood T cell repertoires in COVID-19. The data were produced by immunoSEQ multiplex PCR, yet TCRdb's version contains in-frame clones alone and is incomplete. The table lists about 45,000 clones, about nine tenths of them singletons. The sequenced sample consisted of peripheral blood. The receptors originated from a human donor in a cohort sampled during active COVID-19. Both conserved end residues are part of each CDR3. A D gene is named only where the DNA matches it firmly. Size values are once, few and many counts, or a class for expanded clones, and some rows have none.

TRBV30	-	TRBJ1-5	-	TGTGCCTGGAGTTCTCAGGGCTATCAGCCCCAGCATTTT	CAWSSQGYQPQHF
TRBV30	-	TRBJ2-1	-	TGTGCCGGACAGACTAGCCCCTACAATGAGCAGTTCTTC	CAGQTSPYNEQFF
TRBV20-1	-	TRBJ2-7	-	TGCAGTGCTAGAGACCAGGGTGGGCAGTACTTC	CSARDQGGQYF
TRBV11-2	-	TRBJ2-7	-	TGTGCCAGCAGCTTAAGGGGGAATTACTACGAGCAGTACTTC	CASSLRGNYYEQYF
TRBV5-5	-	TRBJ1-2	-	TGTGCCAGCAGCTTGGGACACCGCTATGGCTACACCTTC	CASSLGHRYGYTF
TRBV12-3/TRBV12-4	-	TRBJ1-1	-	TGTGCCAGCAGGTACAGGGCGGTCACTGAAGCTTTCTTT	CASRYRAVTEAFF
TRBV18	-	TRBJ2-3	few	TGTGCCAGCTCACTTACGGGGAGTCTGACAGATACGCAGTATTTT	CASSLTGSLTDTQYF
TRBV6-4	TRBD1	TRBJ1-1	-	TGTGCCAGCAGCCCGCGGACAGGGGTGAACACTGAAGCTTTCTTT	CASSPRTGVNTEAFF
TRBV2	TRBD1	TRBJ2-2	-	TGTGCCAGCAGTGAGGGGACAGGGGGGGCCAACACCGGGGAGCTGTTTTTT	CASSEGTGGANTGELFF
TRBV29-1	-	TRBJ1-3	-	TGCAGCGTTGCCCTTAACTCTGGAAACACCATATATTTT	CSVALNSGNTIYF
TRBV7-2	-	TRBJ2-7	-	TGTGCCAGCAGCTTAGTACAGGGGAGGTACGAGCAGTACTTC	CASSLVQGRYEQYF
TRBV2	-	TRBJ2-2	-	TGTGCCACCTCTCCGGGGACCGGGGAGCTGTTTTTT	CATSPGTGELFF
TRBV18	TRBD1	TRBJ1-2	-	TGTGCCAGCTCACCGGACAGGGTTGGAGGCTACACCTTC	CASSPDRVGGYTF
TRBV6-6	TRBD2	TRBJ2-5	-	TGTGCCAGCAGTTACTCGAGGCGGGGGGCGCGGGAGACCCAGTACTTC	CASSYSRRGARETQYF
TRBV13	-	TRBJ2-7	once	TGTGCCAGCAGCCTGACCGGGACTTATCCCTACGAGCAGTACTTC	CASSLTGTYPYEQYF
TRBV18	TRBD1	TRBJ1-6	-	TGTGCCAGCTCAAAGGACAGGGCAAATTCACCCCTCCACTTT	CASSKDRANSPLHF